This T cell receptor beta chain was documented in a study of T cell clonality in common variable immunodeficiency. The study's findings and limits: Common variable immunodeficiency TCR beta sequences reportedly had fewer deletions and N-nucleotide insertions. Authors noted CVID clonality's cause needs subpopulation repertoire sequencing.

Sequencing used immunoSEQ multiplex PCR; TCRdb keeps in-frame clones, though not all of them. Captured here are tens of thousands of clones, none seen once; the top ten comprise just under 30%. CVID meant reduced serum IgG, IgA and/or IgM plus specific antibody deficiency. On this clone: Its cognate antigen is unknown. The CDR3 goes on 3 residues after the read ends, and that part is filled in from the germline J gene.

The CDR3 sequence is 14 residues long. V trimming: 6 bases; J trimming: 4 bases; junction bases outside the gene matches: 6. Germline CDR1 is MNHEY and CDR2 is SVGEGT. The sequence was obtained from a human donor with common variable immunodeficiency. The V gene is TRBV6-2 or TRBV6-3, the J gene TRBJ1-5; 7 bases are a match to TRBD1. Sequencing input: peripheral blood mononuclear cells. The CDR3 region is CASSSTGSNQPQHF. CDR3 bases read: TGTGCCAGCAGCTCGACAGGGTCTAATCAGCCC.